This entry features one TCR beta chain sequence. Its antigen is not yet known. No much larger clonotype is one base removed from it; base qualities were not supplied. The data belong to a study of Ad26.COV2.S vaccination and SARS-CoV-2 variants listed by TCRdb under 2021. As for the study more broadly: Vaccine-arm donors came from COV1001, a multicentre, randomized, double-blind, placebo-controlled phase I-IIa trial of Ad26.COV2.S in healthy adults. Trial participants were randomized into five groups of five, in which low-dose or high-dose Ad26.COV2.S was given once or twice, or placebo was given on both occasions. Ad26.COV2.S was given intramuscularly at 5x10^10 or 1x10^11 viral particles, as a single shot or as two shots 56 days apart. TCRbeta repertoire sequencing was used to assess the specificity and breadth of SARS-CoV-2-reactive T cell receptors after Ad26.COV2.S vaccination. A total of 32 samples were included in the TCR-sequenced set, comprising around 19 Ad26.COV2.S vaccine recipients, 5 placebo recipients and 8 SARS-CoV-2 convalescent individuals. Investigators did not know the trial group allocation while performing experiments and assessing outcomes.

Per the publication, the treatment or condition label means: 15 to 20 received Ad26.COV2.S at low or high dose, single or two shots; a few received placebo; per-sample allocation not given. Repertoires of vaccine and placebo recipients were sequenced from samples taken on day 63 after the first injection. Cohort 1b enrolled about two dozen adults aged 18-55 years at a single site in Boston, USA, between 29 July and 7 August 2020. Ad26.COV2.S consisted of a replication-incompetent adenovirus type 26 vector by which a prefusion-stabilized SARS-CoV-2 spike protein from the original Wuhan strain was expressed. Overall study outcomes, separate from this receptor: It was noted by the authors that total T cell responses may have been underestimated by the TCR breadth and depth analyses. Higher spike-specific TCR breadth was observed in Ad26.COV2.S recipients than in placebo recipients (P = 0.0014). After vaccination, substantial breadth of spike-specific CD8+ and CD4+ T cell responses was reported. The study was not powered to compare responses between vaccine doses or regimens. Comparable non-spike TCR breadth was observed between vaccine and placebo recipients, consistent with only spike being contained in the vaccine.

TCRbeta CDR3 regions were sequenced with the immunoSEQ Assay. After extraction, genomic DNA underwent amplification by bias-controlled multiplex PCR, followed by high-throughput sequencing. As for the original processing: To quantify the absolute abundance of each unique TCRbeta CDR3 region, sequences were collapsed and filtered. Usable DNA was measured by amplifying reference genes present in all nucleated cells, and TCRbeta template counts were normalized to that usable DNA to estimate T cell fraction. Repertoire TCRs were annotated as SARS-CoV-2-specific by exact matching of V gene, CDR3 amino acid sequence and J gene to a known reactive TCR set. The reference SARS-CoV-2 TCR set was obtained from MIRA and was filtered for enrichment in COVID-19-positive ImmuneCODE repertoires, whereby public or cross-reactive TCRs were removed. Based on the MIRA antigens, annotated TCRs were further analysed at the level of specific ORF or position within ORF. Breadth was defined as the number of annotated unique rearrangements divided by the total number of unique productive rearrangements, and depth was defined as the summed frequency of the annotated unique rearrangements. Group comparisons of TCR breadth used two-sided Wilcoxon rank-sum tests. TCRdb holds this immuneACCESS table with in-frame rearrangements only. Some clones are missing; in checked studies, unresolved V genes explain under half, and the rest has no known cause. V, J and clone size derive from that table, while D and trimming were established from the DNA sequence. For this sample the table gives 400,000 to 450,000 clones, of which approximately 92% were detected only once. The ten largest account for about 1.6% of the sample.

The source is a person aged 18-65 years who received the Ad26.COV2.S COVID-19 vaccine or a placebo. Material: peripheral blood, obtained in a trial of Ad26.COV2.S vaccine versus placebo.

This receptor has the CDR3 CAISGLASYNEQFF. The nucleotide sequence is TGTGCCATCAGCGGACTAGCTTCCTACAATGAGCAGTTCTTC. The chain joins TRBV10-3 to TRBJ2-1, and TRBD2 aligns with 8 junction nucleotides. CDR1 ENHRY and CDR2 SYGVKD are derived from the germline V gene. Measured from the cysteine to the phenylalanine, the CDR3 is 14 residues long. The sequence is cut down to CDR3 DNA, 42 bases in frame from base 1. For this chain, trimming is 6 bases at the V end and 1 base at the J end, and the number of junction bases without a gene match is 2.